This TCR beta chain was captured by sequencing in a study of blood T cell repertoires in COVID-19. About the study: The samples span acute and convalescent COVID-19 from the United States, Italy and Spain. PBMCs, B-cell-depleted T cells, or T cells were the source of the cDNA or gDNA that made up the material.

Under the authors' procedure: By means of reference gene primer amplification, nucleated cell counts were estimated. The protocol was immunoSEQ multiplex PCR, while the TCRdb copy is restricted to in-frame clones and leaves out a portion. That table furnishes V, J and clone size, whereas the DNA furnished D and trimming. The sample lists roughly 110,000 clones; around 88% were seen once. The CDR3 totals 16 residues. CDR1 is ENHRY, CDR2 SYGVKD, per germline. V was trimmed by 6 bases and J by 0 bases, leaving 14 bases between them. The source material was peripheral blood. The TCR sequence derives from a man aged 50 to 60 with active or convalescent COVID-19. V is TRBV10-3 and J is TRBJ2-2, with D possibly matching TRBD1 (6 bases). For the CDR3, the DNA is TGTGCCATCAGCCTAGACAGGTCAGCGAACACCGGGGAGCTGTTTTTT. It is translated as CAISLDRSANTGELFF.